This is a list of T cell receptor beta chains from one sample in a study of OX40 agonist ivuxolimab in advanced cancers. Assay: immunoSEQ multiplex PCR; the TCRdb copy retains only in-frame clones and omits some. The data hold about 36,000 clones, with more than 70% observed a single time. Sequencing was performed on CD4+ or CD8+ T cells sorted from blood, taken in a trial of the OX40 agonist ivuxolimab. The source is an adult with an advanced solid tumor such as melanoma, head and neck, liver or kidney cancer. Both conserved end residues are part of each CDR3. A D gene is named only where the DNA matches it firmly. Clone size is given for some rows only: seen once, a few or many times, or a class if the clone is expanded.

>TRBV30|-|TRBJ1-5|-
TGTGCCTGGAGTCCCCCTGGGGGTGTCCAGCCCCAGCATTTT
CAWSPPGGVQPQHF
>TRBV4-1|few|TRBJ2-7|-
TGCGCCAGCAGCCAGGCAAGGACTAAAGAGCAGTACTTC
CASSQARTKEQYF
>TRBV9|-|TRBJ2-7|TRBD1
TGTGCCAGCAGCGATGGACAGGGGTACGAGCAGTACTTC
CASSDGQGYEQYF
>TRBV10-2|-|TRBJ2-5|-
TGCGCCAGCAGTGAGCGGGACTACCAGGGGGAGACCCAGTACTTC
CASSERDYQGETQYF
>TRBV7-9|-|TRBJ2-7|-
TGTGCCAGCAGCTTCTCCGGGTACGAGCAGTACTTC
CASSFSGYEQYF
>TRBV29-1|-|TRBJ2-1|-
TGCAGCGTTGAGCCTACCTACAATGAGCAGTTCTTC
CSVEPTYNEQFF
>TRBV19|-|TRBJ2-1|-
TGTGCCAGTAGATTTGGTAGCTACAATGAGCAGTTCTTC
CASRFGSYNEQFF
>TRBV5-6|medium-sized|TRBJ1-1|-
TGTGCCAGCAGCTTGGGACAGGTCAAAGCTTTCTTT
CASSLGQVKAFF
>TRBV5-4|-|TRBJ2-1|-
TGTGCCAGCAGCAACGGACTCTACAATGAGCAGTTCTTC
CASSNGLYNEQFF
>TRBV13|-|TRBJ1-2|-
TGTGCCAGCAGAGACGGCTATGGCTACACCTTC
CASRDGYGYTF
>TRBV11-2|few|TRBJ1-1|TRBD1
TGTGCCAGCAGCCGAGAGGGACAGGAAAACACTGAAGCTTTCTTT
CASSREGQENTEAFF
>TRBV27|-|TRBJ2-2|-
TGTGCCAGCAGTTTGTACACCGGGGAGCTGTTTTTT
CASSLYTGELFF
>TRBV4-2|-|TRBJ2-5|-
TGTGCCAGCAGCCAAGTTGAACAAGAGACCCAGTACTTC
CASSQVEQETQYF
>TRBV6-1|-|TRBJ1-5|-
TGTGCCAGCACTATTAGGGGGATGGGCAATCAGCCCCAGCATTTT
CASTIRGMGNQPQHF
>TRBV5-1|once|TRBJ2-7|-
TGCGCCAGCAGCCGAGGTTCCTACGAGCAGTACTTC
CASSRGSYEQYF
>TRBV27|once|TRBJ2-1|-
TGTGCCAGCAGTTTATTACGGGGCTACGGAGAGCAGTTCTTC
CASSLLRGYGEQFF
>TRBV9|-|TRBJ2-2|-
TGTGCCAGCAGCGCCAGTAGTTGGGGTGGGGTTTCCGTTCGCCTAGAAAACACCGGGGAGCTGTTTTTT
CASSASSWGGVSVRLENTGELFF
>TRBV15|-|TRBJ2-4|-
TGTGCCACCAGTACAAGGAACATTCAGTACTTC
CATSTRNIQYF
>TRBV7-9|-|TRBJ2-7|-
TGTGCCAGCAGCCCCCCTACGGGAGCGAACTCCTACGAGCAGTACTTC
CASSPPTGANSYEQYF
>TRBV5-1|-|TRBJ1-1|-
TGCGCCAGCAGCTTACCGGGGGCTGTGAACACTGAAGCTTTCTTT
CASSLPGAVNTEAFF
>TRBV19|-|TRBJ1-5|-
TGTGCCAGTAGTATGGGGGGGAGCAATCAGCCCCAGCATTTT
CASSMGGSNQPQHF
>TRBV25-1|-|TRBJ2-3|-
TGTGCCAGCAGTGAAGAGGTAGGAGCCTACACAGATACGCAGTATTTT
CASSEEVGAYTDTQYF
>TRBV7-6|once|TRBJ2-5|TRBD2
TGTGCCAGCAGCTTTGACCCCGAGCTAGCGGGAGAGGTCTTTATAGAGACCCAGTACTTC
CASSFDPELAGEVFIETQYF
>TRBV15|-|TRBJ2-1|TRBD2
TGTGCCACCAGCAGGGAACTAGCGGGCTACAATGAGCAGTTCTTC
CATSRELAGYNEQFF
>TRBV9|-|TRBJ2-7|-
TGTGCCAGCAGCGTAGTAGCACAGGCCGGGAACGAGCAGTACTTC
CASSVVAQAGNEQYF
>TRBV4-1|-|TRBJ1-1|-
TGCGCCAGCAGCCAAGGTCAGGCTGAAGCTTTCTTT
CASSQGQAEAFF
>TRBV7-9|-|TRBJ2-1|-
TGTGCCAGCAGCTTAGTGGGACCAATAGTCAATGAGCAGTTCTTC
CASSLVGPIVNEQFF
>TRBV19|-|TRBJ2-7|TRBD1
TGTGCCAGTAGTACACCGGGACAGGTAGGCTACGAGCAGTACTTC
CASSTPGQVGYEQYF
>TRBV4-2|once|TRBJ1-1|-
TGTGCCAGCAGCCAAGGGCAGGGCGGAACTGAAGCTTTCTTT
CASSQGQGGTEAFF
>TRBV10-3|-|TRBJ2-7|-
TGTGCCATCAGTGGTGGTATCTCCTACGAGCAGTACTTC
CAISGGISYEQYF
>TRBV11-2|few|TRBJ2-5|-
TGTGCCAGCAGCTACCAAGAGACCCAGTACTTC
CASSYQETQYF
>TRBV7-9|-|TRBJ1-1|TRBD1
TGTGCCAGCAGCTCGGACAGGGGAGCTGAAGCTTTCTTT
CASSSDRGAEAFF
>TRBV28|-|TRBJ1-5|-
TGTGCCACCAGAGGGACACAGGCCCAGCATTTT
CATRGTQAQHF
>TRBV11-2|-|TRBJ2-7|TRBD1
TGTGCCAGCAGCCTACCGCGGACAGGGCAGGACTACGAGCAGTACTTC
CASSLPRTGQDYEQYF
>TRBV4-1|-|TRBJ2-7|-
TGCGCCAGCAGCCAAGATGGTGCGGGATGGTACGAGCAGTACTTC
CASSQDGAGWYEQYF